These 29 T cell receptor beta chains share one sample of origin, sequenced in a study of PD-L1 blockade in urothelial cancer. TCRdb's table, derived via immunoSEQ multiplex PCR, lists solely in-frame clones and lacks some. The sample includes tens of thousands of clones, roughly 80% of them seen just once. The specimen was PBMCs, collected around atezolizumab (anti-PD-L1) treatment. These receptor sequences come from a man in his 70s with urothelial cancer.

The chain is built from TRBV6-1 and TRBJ1-4; D possibly corresponds to TRBD1 (5 bases). Germline-derived CDR1 and CDR2 are MNHNS and SASEGT. This CDR3 has 12 amino acids. This CDR3 reads CGSGGDEEKLFF. The CDR3 DNA reads TGTGGAAGTGGAGGGGACGAAGAAAAACTGTTTTTT.

The chain couples TRBV7-9 to TRBJ2-7; D may be TRBD2 (6 bases). Looked up from germline, CDR1 is SEHNR and CDR2 is FQNEAQ (reference sequence). V lost 4 bases, J lost 1 base, and 17 bases lay in between. The CDR3 has 16 amino acids. Here the CDR3 DNA reads TGTGCCAGCAGCTCCATCTCGGGTAGCGGATCCTACGAGCAGTACTTC. Amino acid sequence: CASSSISGSGSYEQYF.

V usage is TRBV7-9 and J usage is TRBJ2-7; D gene unclear. CDR3 length equals 11 residues. V was clipped by 4 bases and J by 2 bases, with 3 bases between them. CDR1 and CDR2 (germline): SEHNR, FQNEAQ (reference sequence). CDR3 nucleotides: TGTGCCAGCAGCTCCGCCTACGAGCAGTACTTC. Its translation is CASSSAYEQYF.

The chain uses TRBV5-1 and TRBJ1-2; 7 nucleotides match TRBD1. Germline V gene data show CDR1 as SGHRS and CDR2 as YFSETQ. The ends lost 0 bases at V and 2 bases at J; junction bases unmatched: 1. The CDR3 has 14 amino acids. CDR3 DNA: TGCGCCAGCAGCTTGGGACAGGGAAACTATGGCTACACCTTC. Protein product: CASSLGQGNYGYTF.

CDR3 amino acids: CASSQEKTWNIQYF. For the CDR3, the DNA is TGTGCCAGCAGCCAAGAAAAGACTTGGAACATTCAGTACTTC. This chain uses TRBV14 with TRBJ2-4; D uncertain. CDR1 and CDR2 from the germline V gene are SGHDN and FVKESK. V lost 0 bases and J 7 bases, leaving 10 bases between the germline ends. The CDR3 covers 14 residues.

The J gene is TRBJ2-1, the V gene TRBV21-1; the DNA was not compared with TRBD2, the D call given in the table. TRBV21-1 is tagged as a pseudogene. The CDR3 totals 17 residues. The CDR3 protein is CASSTSSGRALYNEQFF. DNA of the CDR3: TGTGCCAGCAGCACTTCTAGCGGGAGGGCCCTCTACAATGAGCAGTTCTTC.

The rearrangement links TRBV15 to TRBJ2-1; 13 nucleotides match TRBD2. V dropped 1 base and J dropped 8; count of bases not matched to a gene: 11. The length of the CDR3 is 18 residues. Germline V CDR1 and CDR2: LNHNV, YYDKDF (reference sequence). CDR3: CATSRGGTSGRARHEQFF. The CDR3 bases are TGTGCCACCAGCAGAGGAGGAACTAGCGGGAGGGCCCGCCATGAGCAGTTCTTC.

As DNA, the CDR3 is TGTGCCAGCAAAGTCCAGGGACAAGATACGCAGTATTTT. Translated: CASKVQGQDTQYF. The rearrangement uses TRBV2 and TRBJ2-3; the D gene is possibly TRBD1 (6 bases). Germline CDR1 and CDR2: SNHLY and FYNNEI. This CDR3 comprises 13 residues. Trimming removed 7 bases at V and 5 bases at J, with 13 bases between.

The chain employs TRBV30 and TRBJ2-7, with 7 bases that match TRBD1. The CDR3 consists of 12 residues. V shed 7 bases, J shed 0 bases, and the junction held 3 bases outside the gene matches. Germline-derived CDR1 and CDR2 are GTSNPN and SVGIG (reference sequence). Written as DNA, the CDR3 is TGTGCCTCGAGACAGGGCTCCTACGAGCAGTACTTC. Its translation is CASRQGSYEQYF. Looking up the rest from reference TRBV30 and TRBJ2-7 gives the full variable domain: SQTIHQWPATLVQPVGSPLSLECTVEGTSNPNLYWYRQAAGRGLQLLFYSVGIGQISSEVPQNLSASRPQDRQFILSSKKLLLSDSGFYLCASRQGSYEQYFGPGTRLTVT.

This clone was counted a few times. This chain connects TRBV5-1 to TRBJ1-1; a weak D match, TRBD1 (5 bases). V lost 4 bases and J 3 bases, leaving 10 bases between the germline ends. This CDR3 comprises 13 residues. Germline lookup yields CDR1 SGHRS and CDR2 YFSETQ. The CDR3 loop reads CASSITGDTEAFF. The CDR3 DNA reads as TGCGCCAGCAGCATAACGGGGGACACTGAAGCTTTCTTT.

In this sample, this clone turned up once. The chain joins TRBV10-3 to TRBJ2-3, with D possibly matching TRBD2 (5 bases). Germline V gene lookup returns CDR1 ENHRY and CDR2 SYGVKD. V was pared by 6 bases and J by 0 bases, with 13 bases between. The CDR3 totals 15 residues. The CDR3 loop is CAISLDSISTDTQYF. CDR3 nucleotides: TGTGCCATCAGCTTGGACTCCATTAGCACAGATACGCAGTATTTT.

The chain joins TRBV29-1 to TRBJ2-7; possible D gene TRBD1, 6 bases. Per the germline V gene, CDR1 is SQVTM and CDR2 is ANQGSEA. Between the trimmed V and J ends, which lost 1 base and 4 bases, there was a span of 17 bases. This CDR3 has 15 residues. CDR3 loop: CSVEVDGQQLYEQYF. The DNA for the CDR3 is TGCAGCGTTGAAGTTGATGGACAGCAATTATACGAGCAGTACTTC.

This clone has only one observation. V is TRBV28 and J is TRBJ1-2, with D possibly TRBD1 on 6 matching bases. The V gene's germline CDR1 is MDHEN and CDR2 SYDVKM. V was clipped by 4 bases and J by 7 bases, with 19 bases between them. The CDR3 runs to 15 residues. As DNA, the CDR3 is TGTGCCAGCAGTTCCGCCTCCGACAGGTATCGTGGCTACACCTTC. Translating gives CASSSASDRYRGYTF.

The J gene is TRBJ1-5, the V gene TRBV4-1; TRBD1 aligns across 9 bases. The CDR3 runs 17 residues. Trimming cost V 3 bases and J 7 bases; bases outside gene matches: 13. In germline, CDR1 is MGHRA, CDR2 YSYEKL. The CDR3 reads CASSHRTGDHPGQPQHF. The CDR3 nucleotides are TGCGCCAGCAGCCATCGGACAGGGGACCACCCTGGGCAGCCCCAGCATTTT.

The V call is TRBV5-4, the J call TRBJ2-7; 11 bases align to TRBD2. The CDR3 covers 15 residues. V was pared by 3 bases and J by 3 bases, with 5 bases of the junction left unmatched. The V gene's germline CDR1 is SGHNT and CDR2 YYREEE (reference sequence). The CDR3 here is CASSSPGTSGYEQYF. DNA for the CDR3: TGTGCCAGCAGCTCGCCCGGGACTAGCGGCTACGAGCAGTACTTC.

V and J are TRBV15 and TRBJ2-7, with 9 bases aligning to TRBD1. The CDR3 has 15 residues. CDR1 and CDR2 (germline): LNHNV, YYDKDF (reference sequence). V was pared by 4 bases and J by 8 bases, with 12 bases of the junction left unmatched. The DNA for the CDR3 is TGTGCCACCAGCATCCGATCGGGACAGGGAGTCAAGCAGTACTTC. Protein sequence: CATSIRSGQGVKQYF.

The chain employs TRBV5-5 and TRBJ2-3; TRBD2 agrees at 11 bases. The CDR3 runs 16 residues. Per the germline V gene, CDR1 is SGHKS and CDR2 is YYEKEE (reference sequence). Trimming cost V 0 bases and J 6 bases; bases outside gene matches: 6. CDR3 nucleotide sequence: TGTGCCAGCAGCTTGGAGTTAGCGGGAGGGTGCGATACGCAGTATTTT. Translating it yields CASSLELAGGCDTQYF. Looking up the rest from reference TRBV5-5 and TRBJ2-3 gives the full variable domain: DAGVTQSPTHLIKTRGQQVTLRCSPISGHKSVSWYQQVLGQGPQFIFQYYEKEERGRGNFPDRFSARQFPNYSSELNVNALLLGDSALYLCASSLELAGGCDTQYFGPGTRLTVL.

This chain connects TRBV6-6 to TRBJ1-2, with 7 bases lining up with TRBD1. Germline V CDR1 and CDR2: MNHNY, SVGAGI (reference sequence). The CDR3 consists of 14 residues. With V trimmed by 7 bases and J by 4 bases, 9 bases remained unmatched. The CDR3 region has the DNA TGTGCCAGCATTAATCGACAGGGCTCCTATGGCTACACCTTC. It encodes CASINRQGSYGYTF.

The CDR3 DNA reads TGTGCCAGCAGGCAAACAGGGTCCGAGCAGTACTTC. Translating it yields CASRQTGSEQYF. The chain is built from TRBV6-5 and TRBJ2-7, with a weak D call TRBD1 (6 bases). Looked up from germline, CDR1 is MNHEY and CDR2 is SVGAGI. The CDR3 has 12 residues. The V gene lost 6 bases and the J gene lost 6 bases, with 12 bases spanning the gap.

The chain has TRBV6-1 and TRBJ2-7; maybe TRBD2 (7 bases). The CDR3 runs 14 residues. The V gene's germline CDR1 is MNHNS and CDR2 SASEGT. V shed 4 bases and J shed 5 bases, with 15 bases lying between them. DNA of the CDR3: TGTGCCAGCAGTGGATGGGGAGGGGGTAACGAGCAGTACTTC. Translation gives CASSGWGGGNEQYF.

The chain joins TRBV19 to TRBJ2-4, with TRBD2 matching 7 bases. The V gene end was trimmed by 2 bases and the J gene end by 3 bases; junction bases not matched to a gene: 7. CDR3 length equals 16 residues. Germline CDR1 reads LNHDA; CDR2 reads SQIVND (reference sequence). Here the CDR3 reads CASSIRGAGVKNIQYF. The CDR3 bases are TGTGCCAGTAGTATACGAGGGGCGGGGGTCAAAAACATTCAGTACTTC.

The gene calls are TRBV30 and TRBJ2-5, with 10 bases lining up with TRBD2. This CDR3 contains 22 residues. After removal of 0 bases from V and 9 bases from J, the junction contained 31 bases not matched to a gene. Germline-derived CDR1 and CDR2 are GTSNPN and SVGIG (reference sequence). CDR3 protein: CAWSVGKVQREGRYESYRAQYF. For the CDR3, the DNA is TGTGCCTGGAGTGTAGGAAAAGTTCAGCGGGAGGGCCGGTATGAAAGTTATCGGGCCCAGTACTTC.

The chain employs TRBV4-2 and TRBJ2-7; the D is unclear. This CDR3 is 16 amino acids long. Looked up from germline, CDR1 is LGHNA and CDR2 is YNFKEQ. V lost 0 bases to trimming and J lost 1 base, with 13 bases between them. The CDR3 nucleotides are TGTGCCAGCAGCCAAGATTCCTTCTCCGGGTCCTACGAGCAGTACTTC. The encoded protein is CASSQDSFSGSYEQYF.

This chain joins TRBV5-4 and TRBJ2-7; TRBD1 might be the D (8 bases). This CDR3 contains 16 residues. CDR1 SGHNT and CDR2 YYREEE come from the germline V gene (reference sequence). Trimming pared 3 bases from V and 4 bases from J, leaving 20 bases between. This chain's CDR3 is CASSSRATGEGYEQYF. The CDR3 DNA reads as TGTGCCAGCAGCTCAAGAGCGACAGGGGAGGGTTACGAGCAGTACTTC.

V gene TRBV5-1 combines with J gene TRBJ2-5; D might be TRBD2 (6 bases). V was cut by 1 base and J by 5 bases, with 15 bases left in between. This CDR3 is 15 amino acids long. The germline V gene encodes CDR1 SGHRS and CDR2 YFSETQ. The CDR3 region is CASSLFPGTQETQYF. The CDR3 coding sequence is TGCGCCAGCAGCTTGTTTCCCGGGACTCAGGAGACCCAGTACTTC.

This chain uses TRBV6-1 with TRBJ2-3, with a possible D match to TRBD2 (6 bases). Germline V gene sequence: CDR1 MNHNS, CDR2 SASEGT. The CDR3 extends over 15 amino acids. Trimming cost V 1 base and J 2 bases, with 10 bases left between them. This chain's CDR3 is CASSEDVAVTDTQYF. The CDR3 bases are TGTGCCAGCAGTGAAGACGTAGCGGTCACAGATACGCAGTATTTT.

This rearrangement joins TRBV29-1 to TRBJ1-5; tentative D call: TRBD1 (6 bases). The V gene's germline CDR1 is SQVTM and CDR2 ANQGSEA. This CDR3 contains 14 residues. V lost 1 base, J lost 7 bases, and 14 bases lay in between. CDR3 sequence: CSVEVGGAGQPQHF. The DNA for the CDR3 is TGCAGCGTTGAAGTTGGGGGGGCTGGGCAGCCCCAGCATTTT.

The chain is built from TRBV6-6 and TRBJ1-1; TRBD1 might be the D (6 bases). V shed 7 bases and J shed 3 bases, with 15 bases lying between them. In germline, CDR1 is MNHNY, CDR2 SVGAGI (reference sequence). The CDR3 totals 14 residues. CDR3 sequence (DNA): TGTGCCAGCACTCCTACAGGGTCGGACACTGAAGCTTTCTTT. The encoded protein is CASTPTGSDTEAFF.

As DNA, the CDR3 is TGTGCCAGCAGGCACCGGACAGGGCCCCAGCATTTT. It codes for CASRHRTGPQHF. V and J are TRBV6-5 and TRBJ1-5; 7 positions agree with TRBD1. The V gene's germline CDR1 is MNHEY and CDR2 SVGAGI. Unmatched junction bases numbered 5, after V lost 6 bases and J lost 9 bases. This CDR3 is 12 amino acids long.